Shown below are 18 T cell receptor beta chains from a single sample sequenced in a study of tumor-infiltrating lymphocytes in localized non-small cell lung cancer. Repertoires were generated with immunoSEQ multiplex PCR, while TCRdb's copy carries only in-frame clones and drops some. The data hold 9,500 to 10,000 clones, with roughly 71% observed a single time. The sequenced sample consisted of lung tumor tissue. The receptors stem from a human donor with non-small cell lung cancer.

The rearrangement joins TRBV10-3 to TRBJ2-7, with 10 bases aligning to TRBD1. Germline assignment: CDR1 ENHRY and CDR2 SYGVKD. The CDR3 contains 16 residues. The V and J ends lost 0 bases and 3 bases, in that order; junction bases with no gene match: 5. The CDR3 is CAISESRDRGFYEQYF. DNA of the CDR3: TGTGCCATCAGTGAGTCCAGGGACAGGGGTTTCTACGAGCAGTACTTC.

The chain links TRBV19 to TRBJ1-4; no reliable D call. The CDR3 consists of 16 residues. Trimming removed 4 bases from V and 3 bases from J, with 15 bases in between. Germline V gene sequence: CDR1 LNHDA, CDR2 SQIVND (reference sequence). CDR3 sequence: CASSRLRRAPNEKLFF. For the CDR3, the DNA is TGTGCCAGTAGTAGACTCCGTAGGGCACCTAATGAAAAACTGTTTTTT.

The rearrangement joins TRBV25-1 to TRBJ1-4; D ambiguous. The CDR3 runs to 13 residues. Germline CDR1 and CDR2: MGHDK and SYGVNS. V lost 1 base and J lost 8, with 8 bases in between. The CDR3 sequence: CASSESVGEKLFF. The CDR3 DNA is TGTGCCAGCAGTGAATCAGTGGGGGAAAAACTGTTTTTT. Combining the CDR3 with reference TRBV25-1 and TRBJ1-4 gives the whole variable domain EADIYQTPRYLVIGTGKKITLECSQTMGHDKMYWYQQDPGMELHLIHYSYGVNSTEKGDLSSESTVSRIRTEHFPLTLESARPSHTSQYLCASSESVGEKLFFGSGTQLSVL.

The chain links TRBV6-1 to TRBJ2-3; D is undetermined. From germline, CDR1 is MNHNS and CDR2 SASEGT. The ends were cut back, 0 bases at V and 0 bases at J, with 10 bases in the middle. The CDR3 is 16 amino acids. In DNA, the CDR3 is TGTGCCAGCAGTGAAGCGCGAGTGAGGAGCACAGATACGCAGTATTTT. Amino acid sequence: CASSEARVRSTDTQYF.

This rearrangement joins TRBV15 to TRBJ1-2; weak D call: TRBD1 (5 bases). Trimming cost V 0 bases and J 8 bases, with 22 bases left between them. Germline CDR1 LNHNV, CDR2 YYDKDF (reference sequence). The CDR3 extends over 17 amino acids. In nucleotides, the CDR3 is TGTGCCACCAGCAGAGATCGACGACAGATTCCGAATGGCGGCTACACCTTC. Residues: CATSRDRRQIPNGGYTF. The full variable domain, in which reference TRBV15 and TRBJ1-2 provide the parts outside the CDR3, is DAMVIQNPRYQVTQFGKPVTLSCSQTLNHNVMYWYQQKSSQAPKLLFHYYDKDFNNEADTPDNFQSRRPNTSFCFLDIRSPGLGDTAMYLCATSRDRRQIPNGGYTFGSGTRLTVV.

The chain employs TRBV19 and TRBJ2-1; no clear D gene. The V gene lost 1 base and the J gene lost 2 bases, with 9 bases spanning the gap. Germline lookup yields CDR1 LNHDA and CDR2 SQIVND (reference sequence). The CDR3 spans 15 residues. The CDR3 is CASSIAPATYNEQFF. For the CDR3, the DNA is TGTGCCAGTAGTATAGCCCCAGCCACCTACAATGAGCAGTTCTTC.

This clone qualifies as medium-sized (0.01 to 0.1%). The chain couples TRBV29-1 to TRBJ1-1; no definite D call. Trimming shortened V by 5 bases and J by 0 bases, and 10 bases separated the two germline ends. Germline CDR1 reads SQVTM; CDR2 reads ANQGSEA. The CDR3 is 13 amino acids. The CDR3 sequence is CSVSGSLNTEAFF. In DNA, the CDR3 is TGCAGCGTTTCGGGCAGCTTGAACACTGAAGCTTTCTTT. The full variable domain, rest sourced from reference TRBV29-1 and TRBJ1-1, is SAVISQKPSRDICQRGTSLTIQCQVDSQVTMMFWYRQQPGQSLTLIATANQGSEATYESGFVIDKFPISRPNLTFSTLTVSNMSPEDSSIYLCSVSGSLNTEAFFGQGTRLTVV.

In its sample, this clone was seen a few times. The J gene is TRBJ2-7, the V gene TRBV6-6, with D uncertain. V lost 0 bases and J lost 1, with 7 bases in between. Germline V gene lookup returns CDR1 MNHNY and CDR2 SVGAGI (reference sequence). The CDR3 runs 14 residues. The CDR3 spells CASSYSGKSYEQYF. The CDR3, as DNA: TGTGCCAGCAGTTACTCGGGGAAGTCCTACGAGCAGTACTTC.

The chain couples TRBV6-6 to TRBJ1-1, with TRBD1 matching 9 bases. CDR1 and CDR2 from the germline V gene are MNHNY and SVGAGI (reference sequence). The V gene end was trimmed by 3 bases and the J gene end by 6 bases; junction bases not matched to a gene: 5. This CDR3 is 14 amino acids long. CDR3 sequence (DNA): TGTGCCAGCAGTTATTCAACAGGGGGCCCTGAAGCTTTCTTT. It specifies CASSYSTGGPEAFF.

This chain uses TRBV29-1 with TRBJ1-1; D is possibly TRBD1 (5 bases). Trimming cost V 3 bases and J 1 base, with 6 bases left between them. Germline CDR1 SQVTM, CDR2 ANQGSEA. The CDR3 is made up of 12 amino acids. The CDR3 here is CSVDDRNTEAFF. CDR3 bases: TGCAGCGTTGACGACAGGAACACTGAAGCTTTCTTT.

This clone was seen a single time. The chain has TRBV14 and TRBJ1-1, with D hard to call. The CDR3 totals 14 residues. Germline assignment: CDR1 SGHDN and CDR2 FVKESK. Trimming pared 4 bases from V and 4 bases from J, leaving 13 bases between. The CDR3 is CASSRRGSSTEAFF. In DNA, the CDR3 is TGTGCCAGCAGCCGACGAGGGTCTAGCACTGAAGCTTTCTTT. The full variable domain, completed using reference TRBV14 and TRBJ1-1, is EAGVTQFPSHSVIEKGQTVTLRCDPISGHDNLYWYRRVMGKEIKFLLHFVKESKQDESGMPNNRFLAERTGGTYSTLKVQPAELEDSGVYFCASSRRGSSTEAFFGQGTRLTVV.

This clone was detected once. The chain uses TRBV1 and TRBJ1-5; the table's D call TRBD1 went unverified against the DNA. TRBV1 is recorded as a pseudogene. CDR3 length: 18 residues. This chain's CDR3 is CTSSPRGTAAASNQPQHF. DNA of the CDR3: TGCACCAGCAGCCCGAGGGGGACAGCGGCCGCCAGCAATCAGCCCCAGCATTTT.

The CDR3 is CASSLRENTEAFF. The CDR3 nucleotides are TGTGCCAGCAGTTTACGGGAGAACACTGAAGCTTTCTTT. The chain recombines TRBV27 with TRBJ1-1; D gene uncertain. The germline V and J ends were trimmed by 2 bases and 1 base, with 5 bases remaining between them. The CDR3 extends over 13 amino acids. Per germline, CDR1 MNHEY and CDR2 SMNVEV (reference sequence).

The V gene is TRBV14, the J gene TRBJ1-4; D call uncertain. Germline V gene data show CDR1 as SGHDN and CDR2 as FVKESK. V dropped 3 bases and J dropped 6 bases, with 11 bases sitting between them. The CDR3 extends over 14 amino acids. The CDR3 loop is CASSQGRLYEKLFF. The CDR3 nucleotides read TGTGCCAGCAGCCAGGGCCGGCTATATGAAAAACTGTTTTTT. The full variable domain, rest sourced from reference TRBV14 and TRBJ1-4, is EAGVTQFPSHSVIEKGQTVTLRCDPISGHDNLYWYRRVMGKEIKFLLHFVKESKQDESGMPNNRFLAERTGGTYSTLKVQPAELEDSGVYFCASSQGRLYEKLFFGSGTQLSVL.

The table lists this clone with a few counts. V and J are TRBV10-2 and TRBJ1-2; D ambiguous. The germline V gene encodes CDR1 WSHSY and CDR2 SAAADI. Trimming stripped 6 bases from V and 3 bases from J, with 11 bases between. The CDR3 is made up of 13 amino acids. CDR3 amino acids: CASRVATDYGYTF. The CDR3 coding sequence is TGCGCCAGCAGGGTGGCGACGGACTATGGCTACACCTTC.

This chain uses TRBV2 with TRBJ2-3; TRBD2 matches 9 bases. Germline CDR1 and CDR2: SNHLY and FYNNEI. The J segment lost 4 bases and the V segment lost 4 bases, leaving 12 bases of the junction unmatched. This CDR3 is built from 17 residues. Written as DNA, the CDR3 is TGTGCCAGCAGTGCCCTGGGGGCTAGCGGGGTGTCAGATACGCAGTATTTT. Amino acids: CASSALGASGVSDTQYF.

The rearrangement links TRBV19 to TRBJ2-5; 8 bases fit TRBD1. Germline V gene data show CDR1 as LNHDA and CDR2 as SQIVND (reference sequence). This CDR3 region has 15 residues. The V gene end was trimmed by 5 bases and the J gene end by 4 bases; junction bases not matched to a gene: 9. The CDR3: CASSSLGQGAETQYF. CDR3 nucleotide sequence: TGTGCCAGTAGTTCCCTCGGACAGGGCGCAGAGACCCAGTACTTC.

V and J are TRBV19 and TRBJ1-1, with 7 bases matching TRBD1. The junction had 7 bases not matched to a gene; V was cut back by 2 bases and J by 10 bases. The CDR3 extends over 13 amino acids. The V gene's germline CDR1 is LNHDA and CDR2 SQIVND (reference sequence). CDR3 in DNA: TGTGCCAGTAGTATACCCCCAGGGGGAGGAGCTTTCTTT. Translated: CASSIPPGGGAFF. The variable domain in full, with the rest retrieved from reference TRBV19 and TRBJ1-1, is DGGITQSPKYLFRKEGQNVTLSCEQNLNHDAMYWYRQDPGQGLRLIYYSQIVNDFQKGDIAEGYSVSREKKESFPLTVTSAQKNPTAFYLCASSIPPGGGAFFGQGTRLTVV.